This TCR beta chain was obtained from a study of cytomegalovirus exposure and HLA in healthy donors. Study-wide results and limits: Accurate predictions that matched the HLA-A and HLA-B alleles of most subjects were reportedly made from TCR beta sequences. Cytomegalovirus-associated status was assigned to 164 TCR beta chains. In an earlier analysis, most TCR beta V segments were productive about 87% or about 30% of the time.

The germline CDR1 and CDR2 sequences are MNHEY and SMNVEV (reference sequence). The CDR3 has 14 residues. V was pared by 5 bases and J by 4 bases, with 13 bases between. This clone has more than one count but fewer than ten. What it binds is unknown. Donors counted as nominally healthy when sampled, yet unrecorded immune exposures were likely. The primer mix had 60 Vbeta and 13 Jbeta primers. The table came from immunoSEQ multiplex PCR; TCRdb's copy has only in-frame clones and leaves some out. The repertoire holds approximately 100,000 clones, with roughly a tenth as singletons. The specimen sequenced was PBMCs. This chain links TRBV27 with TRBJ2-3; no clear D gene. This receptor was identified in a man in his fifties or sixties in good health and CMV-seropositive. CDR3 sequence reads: CASSNQAWADTQYF. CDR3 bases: TGTGCCAGCAGTAACCAGGCCTGGGCAGATACGCAGTATTTT.